This paragraph reports one T cell receptor beta chain. What it recognizes is unknown. These data belong to a study of cytomegalovirus exposure and HLA in healthy donors. Study-level findings and limits: Both high specificity and high sensitivity reportedly marked the classifier's diagnosis of cytomegalovirus status.

PCR was performed using 60 Vbeta and 13 Jbeta primers. In the authors' methods: Roughly 11 million shared chains were among tens of millions of unique TCR beta chains counted in a later analysis. Assay: immunoSEQ multiplex PCR; the TCRdb copy retains only in-frame clones and omits some. The V and J calls and clone size come from that table; D and trimming were worked out from the DNA. Altogether 150,000 to 200,000 clones are present, 85% being singletons, with the ten largest covering 1%. The clonotype originates from a boy younger than 10 in good health and CMV-seronegative. Specimen: PBMCs.

CDR3 sequence: CASRSGTSGYNEQFF. CDR3 DNA: TGTGCCAGCAGATCCGGGACTAGCGGGTACAATGAGCAGTTCTTC. This chain connects TRBV2 to TRBJ2-1, with 12 bases identical to TRBD2. V was clipped by 6 bases and J by 4 bases; unmatched bases: 4. The CDR3 is 15 residues long. Germline V gives CDR1 SNHLY, CDR2 FYNNEI.